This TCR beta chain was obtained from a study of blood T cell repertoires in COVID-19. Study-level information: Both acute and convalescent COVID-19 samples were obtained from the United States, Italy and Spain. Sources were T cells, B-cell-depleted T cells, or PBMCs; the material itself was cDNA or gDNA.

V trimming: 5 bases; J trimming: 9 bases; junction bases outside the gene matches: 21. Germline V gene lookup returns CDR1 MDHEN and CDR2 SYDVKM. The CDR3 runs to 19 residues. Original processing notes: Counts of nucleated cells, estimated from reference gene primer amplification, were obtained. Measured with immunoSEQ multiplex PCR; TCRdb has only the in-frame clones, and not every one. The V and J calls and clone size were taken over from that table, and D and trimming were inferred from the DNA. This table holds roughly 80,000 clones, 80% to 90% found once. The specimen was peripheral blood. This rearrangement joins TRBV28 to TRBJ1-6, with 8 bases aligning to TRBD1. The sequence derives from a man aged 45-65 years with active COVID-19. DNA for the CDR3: TGTGCCAGCAGTCAAACTCCGGGAGGAGGACAGGGCATCGGTTCACCCCTCCACTTT. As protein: CASSQTPGGGQGIGSPLHF. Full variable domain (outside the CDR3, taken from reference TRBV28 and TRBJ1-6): DVKVTQSSRYLVKRTGEKVFLECVQDMDHENMFWYRQDPGLGLRLIYFSYDVKMKEKGDIPEGYSVSREKKERFSLILESASTNQTSMYLCASSQTPGGGQGIGSPLHFGNGTRLTVT.